The rows below give T cell receptor beta chains drawn from one sample of a study of technical replicates of blood from a handful of donors. Sequenced by immunoSEQ multiplex PCR; TCRdb stores in-frame clones only, minus some. The data show approximately 70,000 clones, roughly 92% seen once. Sequencing was done on a sample of T cells isolated from PBMCs. The origin of the receptors is a human donor in good health. The CDR3 runs from the conserved cysteine through the conserved F or W. Fields, in order: V gene, J gene, CDR3 protein.

v_gene: TRBV28
j_gene: TRBJ2-3
CDR3aa: CASSPTGNKAGAQYF

v_gene: TRBV7-3
j_gene: TRBJ2-1
CDR3aa: CASSASSDPYNEQFF

v_gene: TRBV9
j_gene: TRBJ2-2
CDR3aa: CASSVEVAGAYTGELFF

v_gene: TRBV11-3
j_gene: TRBJ1-1
CDR3aa: CASGAKDTEAFF

v_gene: TRBV14
j_gene: TRBJ1-2
CDR3aa: CASSQELNYGYTF

v_gene: TRBV19
j_gene: .
CDR3aa: CASSRTGYEQYF

v_gene: TRBV27
j_gene: TRBJ1-5
CDR3aa: CASKVYGVGRLDQPQHF

v_gene: TRBV9
j_gene: TRBJ2-7
CDR3aa: CASSTTGTVSEQYF

v_gene: TRBV14
j_gene: TRBJ2-7
CDR3aa: CASSTWDSQGEQYF

v_gene: TRBV4-3
j_gene: TRBJ2-5
CDR3aa: CASSQEAQETQYF

v_gene: TRBV27
j_gene: TRBJ1-2
CDR3aa: CASSIRAGNYGYTF

v_gene: TRBV15
j_gene: TRBJ1-5
CDR3aa: CATSREGQGAQPQHF

v_gene: TRBV4-2
j_gene: TRBJ1-1
CDR3aa: CASSQDRTYRTEAFF

v_gene: TRBV19
j_gene: TRBJ1-2
CDR3aa: CASISETGAYGYTF

v_gene: TRBV19
j_gene: TRBJ2-7
CDR3aa: CASSIGGRYSYEQYF

v_gene: TRBV27
j_gene: TRBJ2-7
CDR3aa: CASSLQRSSYEQYF

v_gene: TRBV7-9
j_gene: TRBJ2-1
CDR3aa: CASSLKGTSGRSWEQFF

v_gene: TRBV28
j_gene: TRBJ1-1
CDR3aa: CASSFVGAEGEAFF

v_gene: TRBV28
j_gene: TRBJ2-1
CDR3aa: CASSPTSTAYNEQFF

v_gene: TRBV6-6
j_gene: TRBJ1-1
CDR3aa: CASSYLGGNTEAFF

v_gene: TRBV25-1
j_gene: TRBJ2-5
CDR3aa: CASSEMVSVDETQYF

v_gene: TRBV28
j_gene: TRBJ2-5
CDR3aa: CASSPDRVGQETQYF

v_gene: TRBV6-5
j_gene: TRBJ1-2
CDR3aa: CASSYTARDGYTF

v_gene: TRBV27
j_gene: TRBJ2-5
CDR3aa: CASSLVTGRPETQYF

v_gene: TRBV4-2
j_gene: TRBJ1-5
CDR3aa: CASSQDGGEGNQPQHF

v_gene: TRBV7-9
j_gene: TRBJ1-5
CDR3aa: CASSLVGREQPQHF

v_gene: TRBV19
j_gene: TRBJ1-2
CDR3aa: CASSTYTNYGYTF

v_gene: TRBV30
j_gene: .
CDR3aa: CAWRAGFYEQYF

v_gene: TRBV5-1
j_gene: TRBJ2-5
CDR3aa: CASSLEASGAREQYF

v_gene: TRBV19
j_gene: TRBJ2-3
CDR3aa: CASSLRVELTDTQYF

v_gene: TRBV27
j_gene: TRBJ2-3
CDR3aa: CASSSGTGNTDTQYF

v_gene: TRBV7-3
j_gene: TRBJ1-2
CDR3aa: CASSLGWQGGGYTF

v_gene: TRBV11-3
j_gene: TRBJ2-2
CDR3aa: CASSLAGGELFF

v_gene: TRBV6-5
j_gene: TRBJ2-4
CDR3aa: CASSWVQARDIQYF

v_gene: TRBV30
j_gene: TRBJ2-5
CDR3aa: CAWAKNWGREETQYF

v_gene: TRBV2
j_gene: TRBJ1-2
CDR3aa: CASRGQGDYGYTF

v_gene: TRBV20-1
j_gene: TRBJ1-2
CDR3aa: CSARVGYGYTF

v_gene: TRBV7-9
j_gene: TRBJ1-2
CDR3aa: CASVEQGGAANYGYTF

v_gene: TRBV30
j_gene: TRBJ1-2
CDR3aa: CAWSGQVANYGYTF

v_gene: TRBV28
j_gene: TRBJ1-3
CDR3aa: CASSPPGGNTIYF